A single sample is the source of the 30 T cell receptor beta chains below, sequenced in a study of CD8+CD57+ T cells in acquired aplastic anemia. Genomic DNA templated the TCR beta VDJ and CDR3 profiling. TCRdb ran MiXCR on the reads and lists one entry per CDR3 protein. The data contain some 220,000 distinct CDR3 sequences, approximately 35% of them singletons. The sequenced sample was sorted CD4+, CD8+, or CD8+CD57+ T cells (not recorded which) from PBMCs. The receptors come from a human donor in good health, serving as a control.

Comment on this clonotype: The junction shows a germline mismatch at one end, possibly a read error. The V call is TRBV7-8, the J call TRBJ1-3, with D hard to call. Per germline, CDR1 SGHVS and CDR2 FQNEAQ. This CDR3 spans 14 amino acids. CDR3: CAGSPAIWGNTIYF. CDR3 bases: TGTGCCGGCAGCCCAGCTATATGGGGAAACACCATATATTTT. Variable domain in full (rest from reference TRBV7-8 and TRBJ1-3): GAGVSQSPRYKVAKRGQDVALRCDPISGHVSLFWYQQALGQGPEFLTYFQNEAQLDKSGLPSDRFFAERPEGSVSTLKIQRTQQEDSAVYLCAGSPAIWGNTIYFGEGSWLTVV.

This clonotype was observed many times. This chain links TRBV2 with TRBJ2-7; D gene unclear. CDR3 length equals 12 residues. The germline gives CDR1 SNHLY, CDR2 FYNNEI. The ends were cut back, 4 bases at V and 4 bases at J, with 8 bases in the middle. The CDR3 DNA is TGTGCCAGCAGTGCGGCAGTATACGAGCAGTACTTC. Its protein product is CASSAAVYEQYF. Filled out from reference TRBV2 and TRBJ2-7, the complete variable domain reads EPEVTQTPSHQVTQMGQEVILRCVPISNHLYFYWYRQILGQKVEFLVSFYNNEISEKSEIFDDQFSVERPDGSNFTLKIRSTKLEDSAMYFCASSAAVYEQYFGPGTRLTVT.

Ten or more counts support this clonotype. The chain has TRBV20-1 and TRBJ1-2; D might be TRBD1 (5 bases). Germline CDR1 DFQATT, CDR2 SNEGSKA (reference sequence). The V end lost 5 bases, the J end lost 5 bases, and 12 bases lay between the germline ends. The CDR3 contains 12 residues. This CDR3 reads CSARDGRYGYTF. Here the CDR3 DNA reads TGCAGTGCTCGGGACGGTCGGTATGGCTACACCTTC.

A remark on this clonotype: This may be a read error, as it is one base from a much larger clone. Without the conserved terminal phenylalanine or tryptophan, this CDR3 likely stems from a read error. The chain carries TRBV5-1 and TRBJ2-7; no firm D call. This CDR3 has 14 residues. V gave up 2 bases and J gave up 0 bases, with 9 bases separating them. Germline V lookup: CDR1 SGHRS, CDR2 YFSETQ. The CDR3 is CASSLFESSYEQYS. For the CDR3, the DNA is TGCGCCAGCAGCTTATTTGAGAGCTCCTACGAGCAGTACTCC.

The V and J genes are TRBV2 and TRBJ1-1, with D perhaps matching TRBD1 (5 bases). Trimming shortened V by 6 bases and J by 5 bases, and 10 bases separated the two germline ends. CDR3 length: 12 residues. Germline V gene sequence: CDR1 SNHLY, CDR2 FYNNEI. The CDR3 DNA reads as TGTGCCAGCAGGCCACGACAGACTGAAGCTTTCTTT. It is translated as CASRPRQTEAFF.

This rearrangement joins TRBV10-3 to TRBJ1-2; D remains ambiguous. Trimming took 0 bases from V and 6 from J, leaving 11 bases between them. This CDR3 contains 14 residues. The germline V gene has CDR1 ENHRY and CDR2 SYGVKD. The CDR3 region is CAISESRMSDGYTF. CDR3 nucleotides: TGTGCCATCAGTGAGTCACGAATGAGCGATGGCTACACCTTC.

This clonotype was detected ten times or more. The gene calls are TRBV19 and TRBJ1-2; 9 nucleotides match TRBD1. Germline V gene lookup returns CDR1 LNHDA and CDR2 SQIVND (reference sequence). The length of the CDR3 is 16 residues. Trimming cost V 6 bases and J 5 bases; bases outside gene matches: 13. This chain's CDR3 is CASRTPRRQGEYGYTF. The CDR3 DNA sequence: TGTGCCAGTAGAACCCCCCGCCGACAGGGGGAATATGGCTACACCTTC.

This sequence joins TRBV20-1 and TRBJ1-4, with TRBD1 as a possible D gene (6 bases). Germline lookup yields CDR1 DFQATT and CDR2 SNEGSKA (reference sequence). The CDR3 spans 15 residues. Deletions cut 8 bases from V and 7 bases from J, with 23 bases between. This CDR3 is CSTYPSTGLGEKLFF. The CDR3 nucleotides are TGCAGTACATACCCCTCCACAGGGCTCGGTGAAAAACTGTTTTTT.

Turning to this clonotype: Since a much larger clone is just one base distant, this may be a read error. This chain uses TRBV4-2 with TRBJ2-2; TRBD1 is a possible D gene (5 bases). Germline loops: CDR1 LGHNA, CDR2 YNFKEQ. V shed 4 bases and J shed 2 bases, with 17 bases lying between them. This CDR3 spans 17 amino acids. CDR3 in amino acids: CASSLRAVVPNTGELFF. The CDR3 nucleotides are TGTGCCAGCAGCCTCAGGGCGGTCGTACCTAACACCGGGGAGCTGTTTTTT.

This clonotype was picked up a small number of times. The chain has TRBV19 and TRBJ1-2; D unclear. Germline CDR1 LNHDA, CDR2 SQIVND (reference sequence). V was clipped by 6 bases and J by 0 bases, with 2 bases between them. The CDR3 covers 11 residues. CDR3 sequence (DNA): TGTGCCAGTAGAGCTAACTATGGCTACACCTTC. Its translation is CASRANYGYTF.

Ten or more counts support this clonotype. This chain joins TRBV19 and TRBJ1-1, with TRBD1 identical over 9 bases. The CDR3 is made up of 17 amino acids. Trimming took 5 bases from V and 4 from J; bases not matched to a gene: 14. The germline gives CDR1 LNHDA, CDR2 SQIVND (reference sequence). CDR3 in DNA: TGTGCCAGTAGTCGGGGGACAGGGTTCTCCGGCGGCACTGAAGCTTTCTTT. Translating it yields CASSRGTGFSGGTEAFF.

In its sample, this clonotype was seen many times. This may arise from a read error, as a much more abundant clone is one base away. This rearrangement joins TRBV2 to TRBJ2-7; TRBD1 matches 7 bases. The V gene's germline CDR1 is SNHLY and CDR2 FYNNEI. V gave up 6 bases and J gave up 3 bases; unmatched junction bases: 2. CDR3 length: 12 amino acids. The CDR3 DNA reads TGTGCCAGCAGGGACAGGTGCTACGAGCAGTACTTC. Translating it yields CASRDRCYEQYF.

This clonotype was counted a few times. This chain joins TRBV3-1 and TRBJ1-6; D is unresolved. There are 15 residues in the CDR3. The germline gives CDR1 LGHDT, CDR2 YNNKEL (reference sequence). With 4 bases removed from V and 10 bases from J, the gap between germline ends came to 17 bases. CDR3 sequence reads: CASSRQVFWSSPLHF. CDR3 sequence (DNA): TGTGCCAGCAGCCGTCAGGTTTTTTGGTCGTCACCCCTCCACTTT.

This clonotype was counted between two and nine times. Just one base apart from a much larger clone, this may be a read error. The conserved phenylalanine or tryptophan normally closing the CDR3 is absent here, so this likely arose from a read error. The genes are TRBV25-1 and TRBJ2-2; D might be TRBD1 or TRBD2, each matching 5 bases. CDR1 and CDR2 (germline): MGHDK, SYGVNS. CDR3 length: 14 residues. Trimming stripped 1 base from V and 4 bases from J, with 7 bases between. The CDR3 reads CASSEWGPTGELFL. The CDR3 bases are TGTGCCAGCAGTGAATGGGGACCCACCGGGGAGCTGTTTCTT.

On this clonotype: Without the conserved terminal phenylalanine or tryptophan, this CDR3 likely stems from a read error. V gene TRBV4-2 combines with J gene TRBJ2-3, with D unresolved. Germline V gene sequence: CDR1 LGHNA, CDR2 YNFKEQ. CDR3 length equals 15 residues. V was shortened by 0 bases and J by 6 bases, with 13 bases between the two germline ends. CDR3 nucleotides: TGTGCCAGCAGCCAAGATGCCTTGGGTCAGGATACGCAGTATTCT. This gives the protein CASSQDALGQDTQYS.

V gene TRBV19 combines with J gene TRBJ1-5, with D tentatively TRBD1 (6 bases). Trimming left V 9 bases short and J 5 bases short, with 14 bases between. CDR1 LNHDA and CDR2 SQIVND come from the germline V gene (reference sequence). This CDR3 contains 13 residues. CDR3 DNA sequence: TGTGCCAGCCGAAGACAGGCGTATCAGCCCCAGCATTTT. Its translation: CASRRQAYQPQHF.

Concerning this clonotype: One base away lies a much larger clone, so this may be a sequencing read error. The chain is built from TRBV11-2 and TRBJ1-2, with no clear D. The CDR3 is 14 amino acids. The germline V gene has CDR1 SGHAT and CDR2 FQNNGV. Trimming removed 2 bases from V and 7 bases from J, with 14 bases in between. The chain's CDR3 is CASSLFSGGCGYTF. The CDR3 nucleotides are TGTGCCAGCAGCTTATTCTCAGGCGGCTGTGGCTACACCTTC. The whole variable domain, remainder taken from reference TRBV11-2 and TRBJ1-2, is EAGVAQSPRYKIIEKRQSVAFWCNPISGHATLYWYQQILGQGPKLLIQFQNNGVVDDSQLPKDRFSAERLKGVDSTLKIQPAKLEDSAVYLCASSLFSGGCGYTFGSGTRLTVV.

This clonotype was detected ten times or more. The chain uses TRBV20-1 and TRBJ2-2; 10 bases line up with TRBD2. Germline V gene lookup returns CDR1 DFQATT and CDR2 SNEGSKA (reference sequence). The CDR3 extends over 13 amino acids. J gave up 4 bases and V 6 bases, and 2 bases lay outside the gene matches. CDR3 loop: CSARTSGTGELFF. In DNA form, the CDR3 reads TGCAGTGCCCGGACTAGCGGCACCGGGGAGCTGTTTTTT.

The rearrangement joins TRBV29-1 to TRBJ2-7; D possibly corresponds to TRBD2 (5 bases). Trimming removed 7 bases from V and 5 bases from J, with 18 bases in between. CDR1 is SQVTM, CDR2 ANQGSEA, per germline. This CDR3 has 13 amino acids. The CDR3, as DNA: TGCAGCGCCGAGGGCTGGTGGGCCCACGAGCAGTACTTC. Translated, it gives CSAEGWWAHEQYF.

CDR3 protein: CASSLMAGVKEQYF. Here the CDR3 DNA reads TGTGCCAGCAGTTTAATGGCGGGAGTAAAAGAGCAGTACTTC. The rearrangement uses TRBV2 and TRBJ2-7, with TRBD2 matching 7 bases. Losses at the gene ends were 5 bases for V and 7 bases for J; bases not matched to a gene: 11. This CDR3 has 14 amino acids. The germline V gene encodes CDR1 SNHLY and CDR2 FYNNEI.

This clonotype has at least ten counts. The chain combines TRBV10-3 with TRBJ1-1; tentatively, D is TRBD1 (6 bases). The V gene lost 6 bases and the J gene lost 2 bases, with 10 bases spanning the gap. CDR3 length equals 13 residues. The germline gives CDR1 ENHRY, CDR2 SYGVKD. The CDR3 region has the DNA TGTGCCATCAGCGAGGGGGGTAACACTGAAGCTTTCTTT. It codes for CAISEGGNTEAFF.

This clonotype showed up just a few times. This chain's CDR3 is CASSVLASENTGELFF. CDR3 sequence (DNA): TGTGCCAGCAGCGTACTGGCTAGCGAGAACACCGGGGAGCTGTTTTTT. The V gene is TRBV9, the J gene TRBJ2-2; possible D gene TRBD2, 6 bases. V lost 1 base to trimming and J lost 1 base, with 11 bases between them. This CDR3 has 16 residues. Germline CDR1 and CDR2: SGDLS and YYNGEE.

This clonotype has ten or more counts. V and J are TRBV5-6 and TRBJ2-7; 9 positions match TRBD1. J gave up 7 bases and V 3 bases, and 8 bases lay outside the gene matches. Germline V CDR1 and CDR2: SGHDT, YYEEEE. This CDR3 is built from 14 residues. This chain's CDR3 is CASSSGQGLREQYF. CDR3 DNA: TGTGCCAGCAGCTCGGGACAGGGACTACGGGAGCAGTACTTC.

Ten or more counts support this clonotype. This chain links TRBV29-1 with TRBJ2-3; 9 bases map to TRBD2. CDR1 SQVTM and CDR2 ANQGSEA come from the germline V gene. V was clipped by 7 bases and J by 3 bases; unmatched bases: 2. The CDR3 has 12 amino acids. The CDR3 DNA is TGCAGCGCTACTAGCGGGACAGATACGCAGTATTTT. It is translated as CSATSGTDTQYF.

The J gene is TRBJ1-2, the V gene TRBV7-6, with D hard to call. Germline-derived CDR1 and CDR2 are SGHVS and FNYEAQ. The CDR3 is 11 amino acids. V was shortened by 10 bases and J by 0 bases, with 6 bases between the two germline ends. For the CDR3, the DNA is TGTGCCACGCAGACTAACTATGGCTACACCTTC. Amino acids: CATQTNYGYTF.

This clonotype was observed a handful of times. V gene TRBV24-1 combines with J gene TRBJ1-5, with 8 positions matching TRBD1. Germline values: CDR1 KGHDR, CDR2 SFDVKD. The V gene end was trimmed by 3 bases and the J gene end by 6 bases; junction bases not matched to a gene: 3. CDR3 length: 14 residues. Written as DNA, the CDR3 is TGTGCCACCAGTGATGGGGACAGGCGTCAGCCCCAGCATTTT. Translation: CATSDGDRRQPQHF.

V gene TRBV6-2 or TRBV6-3 combines with J gene TRBJ1-2; no firm D call. Looked up from germline, CDR1 is MNHEY and CDR2 is SVGEGT. This CDR3 contains 17 residues. V lost 1 base and J 5 bases, leaving 20 bases between the germline ends. CDR3 loop: CASSYFLLEDVGYGYTF. Written as DNA, the CDR3 is TGTGCCAGCAGTTACTTCCTACTGGAGGACGTCGGGTATGGCTACACCTTC.

This clonotype has a count of ten or more. This chain joins TRBV5-1 and TRBJ2-3; 10 bases align to TRBD2. The trim removed 1 base at V and 1 base at J, leaving 0 bases unmatched. Germline assignment: CDR1 SGHRS and CDR2 YFSETQ. The CDR3 has 15 residues. The chain's CDR3 is CASSLTSGGTDTQYF. CDR3 sequence (DNA): TGCGCCAGCAGCTTGACTAGCGGGGGCACAGATACGCAGTATTTT.

Comments on this clonotype: A much more abundant neighbour one base away suggests this may be a read error. The CDR3 here is CASEVGTDSVEQFF. The DNA of the CDR3 is TGTGCCAGCGAGGTAGGGACAGACTCGGTTGAGCAGTTCTTC. The chain employs TRBV9 and TRBJ2-1; TRBD1 aligns across 7 bases. Looked up from germline, CDR1 is SGDLS and CDR2 is YYNGEE. Trimming cost V 7 bases and J 9 bases; bases outside gene matches: 13. The CDR3 has 14 amino acids.

This sequence joins TRBV6-5 and TRBJ1-4; weak D call: TRBD1 (6 bases). The germline V gene has CDR1 MNHEY and CDR2 SVGAGI. Trimming stripped 2 bases from V and 7 bases from J, with 11 bases between. CDR3 length: 14 amino acids. Written as DNA, the CDR3 is TGTGCCAGCAGTTACAATCCAGGGGCTGAAAAACTGTTTTTT. This encodes CASSYNPGAEKLFF.